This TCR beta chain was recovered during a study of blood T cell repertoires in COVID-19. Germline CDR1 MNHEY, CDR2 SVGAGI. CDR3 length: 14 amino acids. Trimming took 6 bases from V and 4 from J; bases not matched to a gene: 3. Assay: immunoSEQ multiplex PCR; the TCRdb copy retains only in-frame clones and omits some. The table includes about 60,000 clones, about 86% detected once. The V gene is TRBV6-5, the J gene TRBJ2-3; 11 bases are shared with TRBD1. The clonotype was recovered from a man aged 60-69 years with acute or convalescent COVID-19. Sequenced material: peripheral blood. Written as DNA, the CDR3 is TGTGCCAGCAGCCCGGGACAGGGGGCAGATACGCAGTATTTT. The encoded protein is CASSPGQGADTQYF.